The present T cell receptor beta chain was sequenced within a study of OX40 agonist ivuxolimab in advanced cancers. Looking at the study overall: The costimulatory receptor OX40 (CD134) was targeted by ivuxolimab, a fully human IgG2 agonistic monoclonal antibody. Of the approximately 54 dose-escalation patients, hepatocellular carcinoma was present in around 19, melanoma in around 15, renal cell carcinoma in 9 and head and neck cancer in 9. The point of sequencing TCRbeta in the periphery was to test whether ivuxolimab changed TCR sequence diversity and drove clonal T-cell expansion. Prior anti-PD-1, anti-PD-L1 or anti-CTLA-4 therapy was permitted, and approximately 42% of dose-escalation patients had received checkpoint inhibitors. Intravenous ivuxolimab was administered to patients every 2 weeks at six dose levels: 0.01, 0.1, 0.3, 1.5, 3 and 10 mg/kg. Three dose-escalation patients achieved partial responses, one with hepatocellular carcinoma and two with cutaneous melanoma. The paper covers the monotherapy dose-escalation part of the phase I ivuxolimab trial, which included N of about 56 patients. In the dose-escalation cohort, 82.7% of patients were male, and the mean age was around 60 years with a range of roughly 20 to 85.

After removal of 4 bases from V and 6 bases from J, the junction retains 9 bases not matched to a gene. The CDR3 runs 17 amino acids, cysteine and phenylalanine included. Just CDR3 DNA is preserved here, 51 bases in frame from base 1. CDR1 is given as MNHEY and CDR2 as SMNVEV, both from the germline V gene (reference sequence). Broad study findings and their caveats: Low levels of normalized T-cell clonal expansion were also seen in some nonresponding patients. The antigen specificity of the clonally expanded peripheral T cells was not determined. At doses of 0.1 to 3.0 mg/kg, clonal expansion of both CD4+ and CD8+ T cells in blood was seen between baseline and week 6. In the 0.1-3.0 mg/kg groups, partial responders were among the patients with the lowest normalized peripheral clonal expansion, particularly in CD8+ T cells. After ivuxolimab, more expanded clones were found on average in CD8+ T cells than in CD4+ T cells.

Only one count was recorded for this clone. Its specific antigen is unknown. The record has no base qualities; no much larger clone is one base away. The trial excluded patients who had a history of autoimmune disease or were on systemic immunosuppression. Peripheral blood for TCR sequencing was drawn from every dose cohort at baseline, at cycle 4 day 1 and at cycle 7 day 1. Samples were obtained from an open-label, multicenter, first-in-human phase I dose-escalation trial of ivuxolimab. The trial enrolled adults with locally advanced or metastatic head and neck squamous cell, hepatocellular, melanoma or renal cell carcinoma. Before TCR sequencing, CD4+ T cells and CD8+ T cells from peripheral blood were sorted into separate populations. Genomic DNA was extracted from sorted cells for sequencing of the TCRbeta CDR3 region. The immunoSEQ Assay was used for sequencing of TCRbeta CDR3 regions. In its TCRdb copy, this immuneACCESS table keeps in-frame sequences only and misses some clones. Where compared with another copy, unresolved V genes explain less than half of these, and the others have no known cause. The sample contains under 60,000 clones, about nine tenths of them found a single time. 52% of the sample is in the top ten clones.

The rearranged segments are TRBV27 and TRBJ2-1; 13 bases in the junction line up with TRBD2. The TCR comes from an adult with an advanced solid tumor such as melanoma, head and neck, liver or kidney cancer. This material consisted of CD4+ or CD8+ T cells sorted from blood, taken in a trial of the OX40 agonist ivuxolimab. The CDR3 corresponds to CASSYGTSGNFGNEQFF. In nucleotides, the sequence is TGTGCCAGCAGTTATGGGACTAGCGGGAATTTTGGCAATGAGCAGTTCTTC.